This T cell receptor beta chain emerged from a study of Ad26.COV2.S vaccination and SARS-CoV-2 variants. Sample treatment: some 19 received Ad26.COV2.S at low or high dose, single or two shots; several received placebo; per-sample allocation not given. Specimen acquisition occurred on day 63 following the initial vaccine or placebo injection. Repertoires were generated with immunoSEQ multiplex PCR, while TCRdb's copy carries only in-frame clones and drops some. The table shows 250,000 to 300,000 clones, with about 87% occurring only once. Germline V gene lookup returns CDR1 SNHLY and CDR2 FYNNEI. Trimming at V came to 6 bases and at J to 0 bases, leaving 1 base not matched to a gene. This CDR3 is built from 15 residues.

The TCR sequence derives from a person aged 18-65 years who received the Ad26.COV2.S COVID-19 vaccine or a placebo. The rearrangement joins TRBV2 to TRBJ1-5; 11 bases map to TRBD1. The source material was peripheral blood, sampled in a trial of Ad26.COV2.S vaccine versus placebo. DNA for the CDR3: TGTGCCAGCAGCGGGACAGGGGGTAGCAATCAGCCCCAGCATTTT. Encoded protein: CASSGTGGSNQPQHF. The full variable domain, its missing parts supplied by reference TRBV2 and TRBJ1-5, is EPEVTQTPSHQVTQMGQEVILRCVPISNHLYFYWYRQILGQKVEFLVSFYNNEISEKSEIFDDQFSVERPDGSNFTLKIRSTKLEDSAMYFCASSGTGGSNQPQHFGDGTRLSIL.